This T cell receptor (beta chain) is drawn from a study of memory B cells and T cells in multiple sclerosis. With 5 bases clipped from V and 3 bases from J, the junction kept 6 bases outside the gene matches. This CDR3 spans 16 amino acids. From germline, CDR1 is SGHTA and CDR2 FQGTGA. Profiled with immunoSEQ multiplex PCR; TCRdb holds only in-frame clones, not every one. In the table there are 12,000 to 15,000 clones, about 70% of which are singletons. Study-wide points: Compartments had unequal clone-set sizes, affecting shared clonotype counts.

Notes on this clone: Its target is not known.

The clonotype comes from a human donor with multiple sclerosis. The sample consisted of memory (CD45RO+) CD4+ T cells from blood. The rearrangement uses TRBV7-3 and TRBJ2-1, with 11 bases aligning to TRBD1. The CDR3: CASSQGGTGGYNEQFF. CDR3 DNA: TGTGCCAGCAGCCAGGGAGGGACAGGGGGCTACAATGAGCAGTTCTTC.